One sample yielded the 27 T cell receptor beta chains listed below, sequenced in a study of shared clonotypes between healthy human individuals. The method was immunoSEQ multiplex PCR; TCRdb's version includes in-frame clones alone and lacks a portion of them. Of about 2.5 million clones in the sample, about 90% are singletons; the top ten hold 0.37%. Sequenced material: naive CD4+ T cells from PBMCs. Subset meaning: CD45RA+ positively selected. These receptor sequences come from a man between 18 and 29 years old in good health. Some clones in this sample may be carry-over from other donors' samples.

The rearrangement uses TRBV28 and TRBJ2-7; 8 bases map to TRBD1. V trimming: 6 bases; J trimming: 2 bases; junction bases outside the gene matches: 12. The CDR3 has 16 residues. Germline CDR1 reads MDHEN; CDR2 reads SYDVKM. The CDR3 is CASSPLSTGQAYEQYF. The CDR3 DNA reads TGTGCCAGCAGCCCCCTCTCCACGGGACAGGCCTACGAGCAGTACTTC.

The rearrangement joins TRBV9 to TRBJ2-3, with TRBD2 matching over 13 bases. CDR1 and CDR2 (germline): SGDLS, YYNGEE. Trimming cost V 3 bases and J 4 bases; bases outside gene matches: 17. This CDR3 has 20 amino acids. CDR3 bases: TGTGCCAGCAGCGCCCAAGCACGGGGGGGACTAGCGGGATCTTCAGATACGCAGTATTTT. Translating gives CASSAQARGGLAGSSDTQYF.

The CDR3 DNA follows: TGTGCCAGCAGCTTAGTTGGGCTTGAAGCTTTCTTT. Translation: CASSLVGLEAFF. The J gene is TRBJ1-1, the V gene TRBV7-9; D is uncertain. Germline loops: CDR1 SEHNR, CDR2 FQNEAQ (reference sequence). V lost 1 base, J lost 7 bases, and 7 bases lay in between. This CDR3 has 12 amino acids. The full variable domain, rest sourced from reference TRBV7-9 and TRBJ1-1, is DTGVSQNPRHKITKRGQNVTFRCDPISEHNRLYWYRQTLGQGPEFLTYFQNEAQLEKSRLLSDRFSAERPKGSFSTLEIQRTEQGDSAMYLCASSLVGLEAFFGQGTRLTVV.

J is TRBJ1-1 and V is TRBV28; D remains unclear. Germline CDR1 is MDHEN and CDR2 is SYDVKM. The CDR3 spans 13 residues. V was shortened by 4 bases and J by 0 bases, with 6 bases between the two germline ends. CDR3 protein: CASSSDLNTEAFF. The DNA of the CDR3 is TGTGCCAGCAGTTCTGATTTGAACACTGAAGCTTTCTTT. Variable domain in full (rest from reference TRBV28 and TRBJ1-1): DVKVTQSSRYLVKRTGEKVFLECVQDMDHENMFWYRQDPGLGLRLIYFSYDVKMKEKGDIPEGYSVSREKKERFSLILESASTNQTSMYLCASSSDLNTEAFFGQGTRLTVV.

The V gene is TRBV6-6, the J gene TRBJ1-2; possibly TRBD1 for D (5 bases). Germline lookup yields CDR1 MNHNY and CDR2 SVGAGI (reference sequence). Trimming shortened V by 11 bases and J by 8 bases, and 18 bases separated the two germline ends. The CDR3 contains 12 residues. CDR3 residues: CAVYAAGKGYTF. The CDR3 DNA follows: TGTGCCGTCTACGCGGCAGGGAAAGGCTACACCTTC.

The rearrangement links TRBV29-1 to TRBJ2-2; D possibly corresponds to TRBD2 (6 bases). Germline-derived CDR1 and CDR2 are SQVTM and ANQGSEA. Trimming took 4 bases from V and 6 from J, leaving 18 bases between them. The CDR3 sequence is 15 residues long. This chain's CDR3 is CSVGRAGLGSGELFF. CDR3 nucleotides: TGCAGCGTTGGGAGGGCAGGGTTAGGTTCCGGGGAGCTGTTTTTT.

The chain links TRBV19 to TRBJ1-3; tentatively, D is TRBD1 (5 bases). CDR3 size: 15 residues. Germline CDR1 LNHDA, CDR2 SQIVND (reference sequence). The V and J ends lost 4 bases and 0 bases respectively, with 10 bases between them. Written as DNA, the CDR3 is TGTGCCAGTAGTACCGGACACCACTCTGGAAACACCATATATTTT. Translating it yields CASSTGHHSGNTIYF. Full variable domain (outside the CDR3, taken from reference TRBV19 and TRBJ1-3): DGGITQSPKYLFRKEGQNVTLSCEQNLNHDAMYWYRQDPGQGLRLIYYSQIVNDFQKGDIAEGYSVSREKKESFPLTVTSAQKNPTAFYLCASSTGHHSGNTIYFGEGSWLTVV.

In this sample, this clone turned up once. This chain joins TRBV6-1 and TRBJ2-7; 10 bases match TRBD2. Germline V lookup: CDR1 MNHNS, CDR2 SASEGT. V dropped 4 bases and J dropped 3; count of bases not matched to a gene: 3. The CDR3 has 14 residues. The CDR3 reads CASSGPSGSYEQYF. DNA of the CDR3: TGTGCCAGCAGTGGTCCTAGCGGGAGCTACGAGCAGTACTTC.

The V call is TRBV27, the J call TRBJ2-7; perhaps TRBD1 as D (5 bases). The CDR3 length is 18 residues. From germline, CDR1 is MNHEY and CDR2 SMNVEV (reference sequence). V was pared by 7 bases and J by 3 bases, with 28 bases between. The CDR3 DNA is TGTGCCAGCAATAGGGGTTTCTCTTTTAGAGTAGGAAGCTACGAGCAGTACTTC. As protein: CASNRGFSFRVGSYEQYF.

The chain combines TRBV27 with TRBJ2-5; 8 bases are shared with TRBD2. The CDR3 spans 14 residues. V dropped 5 bases and J dropped 5; count of bases not matched to a gene: 7. Germline assignment: CDR1 MNHEY and CDR2 SMNVEV (reference sequence). CDR3 residues: CASSPRGGMETQYF. Here the CDR3 DNA reads TGTGCCAGCAGTCCCCGGGGGGGGATGGAGACCCAGTACTTC.

The chain carries TRBV29-1 and TRBJ2-1; TRBD1 is a possible D gene (6 bases). There are 16 residues in the CDR3. Germline loops: CDR1 SQVTM, CDR2 ANQGSEA. V gave up 0 bases and J gave up 0 bases, with 12 bases separating them. CDR3 in amino acids: CSVEESGTPSYNEQFF. The DNA for the CDR3 is TGCAGCGTTGAAGAATCCGGGACACCCTCCTACAATGAGCAGTTCTTC.

The chain is built from TRBV30 and TRBJ2-5; TRBD1 or TRBD2 may be the D gene (6 bases each). The germline CDR1 and CDR2 sequences are GTSNPN and SVGIG (reference sequence). The CDR3 is 13 residues long. V was trimmed by 5 bases and J by 7 bases, leaving 17 bases between them. The chain's CDR3 is CAWGGTTQGTQYF. The CDR3 DNA follows: TGTGCCTGGGGGGGGACCACACAGGGGACCCAGTACTTC.

This clone has just one count. The chain joins TRBV27 to TRBJ1-2; 10 nucleotides agree with TRBD1. The CDR3 is made up of 15 amino acids. Germline loops: CDR1 MNHEY, CDR2 SMNVEV (reference sequence). V was pared by 7 bases and J by 3 bases, with 8 bases of the junction left unmatched. The CDR3 is CASKAPGQGHYGYTF. CDR3 coding DNA: TGTGCCAGCAAGGCCCCGGGACAGGGGCACTATGGCTACACCTTC.

This chain connects TRBV28 to TRBJ2-7; D tentatively reads TRBD1 or TRBD2 (5 bases each). Trimming cost V 2 bases and J 3 bases, with 14 bases left between them. Germline-derived CDR1 and CDR2 are MDHEN and SYDVKM. This CDR3 contains 15 residues. The CDR3 nucleotides read TGTGCCAGCAGTTTAGGGGGTTACCCAAGCTACGAGCAGTACTTC. Protein sequence: CASSLGGYPSYEQYF.

The sample holds one count of this clone. The rearrangement uses TRBV7-2 and TRBJ2-7, with 9 nucleotides matching TRBD2. Germline V gene lookup returns CDR1 SGHTA and CDR2 FQGNSA. CDR3 length: 14 residues. J gave up 2 bases and V 4 bases, and 3 bases lay outside the gene matches. CDR3 DNA: TGTGCCAGCAGCTCTAGCGGGAACCCCTACGAGCAGTACTTC. This gives the protein CASSSSGNPYEQYF.

The chain carries TRBV6-5 and TRBJ2-3; TRBD2 matches 9 bases. The CDR3 loop spans 13 amino acids. Germline CDR1 and CDR2: MNHEY and SVGAGI. V lost 6 bases, J lost 9 bases, and 7 bases stayed unmatched. This chain's CDR3 is CASSPTSGGTQYF. The DNA of the CDR3 is TGTGCCAGCAGCCCGACTAGCGGAGGGACGCAGTATTTT.

The rearrangement links TRBV19 to TRBJ2-7; TRBD2 aligns across 11 bases. V was clipped by 1 base and J by 12 bases; unmatched bases: 8. The CDR3 is 14 residues long. Germline V lookup: CDR1 LNHDA, CDR2 SQIVND (reference sequence). The CDR3 loop is CASSIATTSGRVYF. The CDR3 bases are TGTGCCAGTAGTATAGCTACCACTAGCGGGAGAGTGTACTTC.

The chain employs TRBV5-1 and TRBJ2-7, with 9 bases matching TRBD1. The germline V gene has CDR1 SGHRS and CDR2 YFSETQ. This CDR3 comprises 15 residues. The ends lost 2 bases at V and 5 bases at J; junction bases unmatched: 8. The CDR3 coding sequence is TGCGCCAGCAGCTTTGGTGGGACAGGGCTGGACGAGCAGTACTTC. Protein product: CASSFGGTGLDEQYF.

The V call is TRBV6-5, the J call TRBJ2-7; tentative D call: TRBD2 (6 bases). The CDR3 length is 14 residues. Trimming took 1 base from V and 2 from J, leaving 9 bases between them. CDR1 MNHEY and CDR2 SVGAGI come from the germline V gene. The CDR3 is CASSYWRDPYEQYF. The CDR3 coding sequence is TGTGCCAGCAGTTACTGGCGGGATCCCTACGAGCAGTACTTC.

V gene TRBV7-2 combines with J gene TRBJ2-1; D ambiguous. The CDR3 loop spans 15 amino acids. V lost 2 bases, J lost 3 bases, and 11 bases lay in between. Germline lookup yields CDR1 SGHTA and CDR2 FQGNSA. The CDR3 loop reads CASSLLLALYNEQFF. The CDR3, as DNA: TGTGCCAGCAGCTTATTGCTCGCTCTCTACAATGAGCAGTTCTTC.

The chain couples TRBV18 to TRBJ1-2, with D maybe TRBD1 (5 bases). The CDR3 extends over 15 amino acids. Trimming removed 0 bases at V and 4 bases at J, with 12 bases between. CDR1 KGHSH and CDR2 LQKENI come from the germline V gene. As DNA, the CDR3 is TGTGCCAGCTCACCACCTCGGGGGGTGGGCTATGGCTACACCTTC. This translates into CASSPPRGVGYGYTF.

The chain's CDR3 is CASSPQIAATDTQYF. In nucleotides, the CDR3 is TGTGCCAGCAGCCCACAGATAGCGGCCACAGATACGCAGTATTTT. The V call is TRBV9, the J call TRBJ2-3; a possible D gene is TRBD2 (6 bases). The CDR3 is 15 residues long. V lost 4 bases and J lost 2, with 14 bases in between. From germline, CDR1 is SGDLS and CDR2 YYNGEE.

The chain uses TRBV7-8 and TRBJ2-3, with 8 bases identical to TRBD2. Germline CDR1 and CDR2: SGHVS and FQNEAQ. The CDR3 sequence is 17 residues long. V shed 5 bases, J shed 2 bases, and the junction held 12 bases outside the gene matches. The CDR3 region is CASSLPRVAGITDTQYF. The CDR3 DNA follows: TGTGCCAGCAGCCTACCCAGGGTAGCGGGGATCACAGATACGCAGTATTTT.

The chain recombines TRBV2 with TRBJ1-2; no definite D call. The CDR3 totals 13 residues. The V gene lost 6 bases and the J gene lost 6 bases, with 14 bases spanning the gap. The germline V gene has CDR1 SNHLY and CDR2 FYNNEI. For the CDR3, the DNA is TGTGCCAGCAGCGCTACAGCGGGGAATGGCTACACCTTC. This codes for CASSATAGNGYTF.

This chain connects TRBV9 to TRBJ1-1, with D possibly matching TRBD1 (5 bases). Trimming shortened V by 4 bases and J by 1 base, and 8 bases separated the two germline ends. Germline assignment: CDR1 SGDLS and CDR2 YYNGEE. The CDR3 is made up of 13 amino acids. CDR3 in amino acids: CASSITGNTEAFF. In nucleotides, the CDR3 is TGTGCCAGCAGCATTACAGGGAACACTGAAGCTTTCTTT.

This chain links TRBV11-2 with TRBJ1-1; 9 nucleotides agree with TRBD1. This CDR3 is built from 14 residues. Germline CDR1 is SGHAT and CDR2 is FQNNGV. J gave up 3 bases and V 4 bases, and 3 bases lay outside the gene matches. The chain's CDR3 is CASSWGQGDTEAFF. CDR3 coding DNA: TGTGCCAGCAGCTGGGGACAGGGTGACACTGAAGCTTTCTTT.

J is TRBJ2-7 and V is TRBV7-2; 12 bases align to TRBD2. This CDR3 spans 19 amino acids. Trimming took 1 base from V and 3 from J; bases not matched to a gene: 13. Looked up from germline, CDR1 is SGHTA and CDR2 is FQGNSA. The CDR3, as DNA: TGTGCCAGCAGCTTAGTGACATCCCTAGCGGGAGGGCCTCACTACGAGCAGTACTTC. Translated: CASSLVTSLAGGPHYEQYF.